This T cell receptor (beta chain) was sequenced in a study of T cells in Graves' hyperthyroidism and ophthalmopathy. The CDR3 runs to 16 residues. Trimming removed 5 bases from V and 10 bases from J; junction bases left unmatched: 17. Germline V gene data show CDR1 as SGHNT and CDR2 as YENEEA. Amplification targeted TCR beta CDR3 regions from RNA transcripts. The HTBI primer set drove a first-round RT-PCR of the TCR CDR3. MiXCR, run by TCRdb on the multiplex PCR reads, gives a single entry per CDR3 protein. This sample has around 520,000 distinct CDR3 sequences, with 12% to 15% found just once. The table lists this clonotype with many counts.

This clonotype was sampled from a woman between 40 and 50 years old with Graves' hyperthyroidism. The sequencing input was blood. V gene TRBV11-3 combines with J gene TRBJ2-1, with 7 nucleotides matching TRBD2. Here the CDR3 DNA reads TGTGCCAGCAGCCCGCCAATGCCGGGAGGCGCGGGGGAGCAGTTCTTC. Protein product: CASSPPMPGGAGEQFF.